This T cell receptor (beta chain) was recovered during a study of blood T cells in healthy people across ages (dated by TCRdb to about 2015). Regarding the complete study: Template switching captured roughly one uniquely barcoded TCR beta cDNA molecule per two T cells in model experiments. Using deep sequencing normalized with unique cDNA molecular identifiers, the study measured how TCR beta repertoire diversity changes with age. The donors were split into four age groups: young (average around 17 years), middle-aged (around 40), aged (over 55) and long-lived (approximately 80). To avoid experimental bias, donors of different ages were randomly spread across the sequencing lanes. For two donors (one aged 18 to 30 and one aged 80 or older), the study analyzed two additional independent replicas of 1 million unique cDNA reads from the same blood draw. What the study reported, not specific to this receptor: The percentage of naive T cells measured by flow cytometry correlated strongly with observed TCR beta diversity. Because donor CMV infection status was unknown, age-related changes in expanded clonotypes were potentially confounded. Total diversity estimates from one million sequenced T cells were considered lower bounds and underestimates. The long-lived group showed more naive CD4+ T cells, fewer expanded clones and increased TCR diversity than the aged group, suggesting age selection. Conclusive comparison of naive and antigen-experienced compartments was prevented by the profiling of bulk unsorted PBMCs. Observed TCR beta diversity per million T cells fell roughly linearly with age, and a significant reduction was already apparent by age around 40.

The table lists this clonotype with many counts. Its recognized antigen is unknown. Base qualities are not recorded, but no much larger clone differs from it by a single base. The V end loses 6 bases and the J end loses 1 base, and a stretch of 11 bases separates them. From a lookup of the germline V gene, CDR1 and CDR2 are MNHNS and SASEGT. The CDR3 spans 14 residues, from the cysteine through the phenylalanine. The CDR3 DNA has 42 bases and is translated from base 1. The roughly 39 donors, aged about 6 to 95 years, were systemically healthy Caucasian individuals from Russia. Each donor gave ten milliliters of peripheral blood, drawn into EDTA-treated Vacutainer tubes. Ficoll-Paque density-gradient centrifugation was used to isolate PBMCs, with at least 6.5 million per sample. Total RNA, at least 6 micrograms per sample, was extracted from PBMCs with Trizol reagent. Naive CD45RAhigh/CD27high T cell percentages were measured by flow cytometry on a PBMC aliquot from every donor.

Library prep was done by 5' RACE. The sequencing machine was an Illumina HiSeq 2500. A second roughly 7 to 12 cycle PCR used a sample-barcoded 5' primer and a J-beta primer mix. A template-switch 5' adaptor carrying 12 random nucleotides introduced a unique molecular identifier onto each TCR beta cDNA molecule. Each sample yielded at least 2.5 million CDR3-containing paired-end reads. First-strand cDNA was synthesized from all RNA with the Mint cDNA synthesis kit, primed by a TRBC-specific oligonucleotide. Following uracil-DNA glycosylase treatment, all cDNA underwent a first 18-cycle PCR with the universal primers M1SS and BC2_uni_R. Turning to the authors' computational methods: For normalization, 1 million high-quality reads were randomly selected from each sample, with every read carrying a distinct molecular identifier. Reads with shared molecular identifiers were discarded instead of being binned into consensus sequences. MiTCR, set to a Q25 quality threshold and the strictest error-elimination algorithm, was used for CDR3 identification, clonotype clustering and error correction. Lower-bound total TCR beta diversity was estimated with a nonparametric unseen species model using Euler transformation. TCRdb redid the processing of the public reads, applying fastp at Q25 and MiXCR, and retained in-frame beta chains. Here each entry gathers all rows of one CDR3 protein and keeps the most common genes and DNA. The V and J calls, along with clone size, are taken from TCRdb and not from the paper's own processing. The sample table lists about 700,000 distinct CDR3 sequences, roughly 32% of them with a count of one. The ten largest clones take up about 16% of the sample.

Recombination linked TRBV6-1 to TRBJ2-3; the D segment could be TRBD2, given 5 matching bases. The source of this sequence is a woman aged 80 or over in good health. Donor details come from another sample of the same person, matched by shared clones. Material for sequencing was blood. The sequence in DNA is TGTGCCAGCAGCACTAGAGTTGGCACAGATACGCAGTATTTT. It translates as CASSTRVGTDTQYF.